These 20 T cell receptor beta chains came from one sample sequenced in a study of OX40 agonist ivuxolimab in advanced cancers. The repertoire was sequenced with immunoSEQ multiplex PCR; TCRdb's copy has only in-frame clones and lacks some. Among about 52,000 clones, 70% to 90% were seen once, and the ten largest hold more than 13%. The sequencing used CD4+ or CD8+ T cells sorted from blood, collected in a trial of the OX40 agonist ivuxolimab. These receptors were collected from an adult with an advanced solid tumor such as melanoma, head and neck, liver or kidney cancer.

V is TRBV5-4 and J is TRBJ2-7, with a tentative D call TRBD1 (6 bases). Trimming shortened V by 2 bases and J by 2 bases, and 11 bases separated the two germline ends. The germline CDR1 and CDR2 sequences are SGHNT and YYREEE (reference sequence). The CDR3 has 14 residues. The DNA for the CDR3 is TGTGCCAGCAGCTTTGAAGGGGGTACCTACGAGCAGTACTTC. Its translation is CASSFEGGTYEQYF.

This chain connects TRBV6-5 to TRBJ1-1; D is perhaps TRBD1 (6 bases). V was shortened by 5 bases and J by 1 base, with 14 bases between the two germline ends. Germline-derived CDR1 and CDR2 are MNHEY and SVGAGI. CDR3 length: 15 amino acids. The CDR3 DNA follows: TGTGCCAGCAGTAGCCGGGACAAGACGAACACTGAAGCTTTCTTT. Protein product: CASSSRDKTNTEAFF.

The CDR3 region has the DNA TGCGCCAGCAGCGAGGACTCGCCGGCAGATACGCAGTATTTT. This translates into CASSEDSPADTQYF. The chain is built from TRBV5-1 and TRBJ2-3, with D possibly being TRBD2 (5 bases). Germline CDR1 SGHRS, CDR2 YFSETQ. This CDR3 spans 14 amino acids. V was pared by 4 bases and J by 4 bases, with 13 bases between.

This chain connects TRBV30 to TRBJ1-5; D not resolved. This CDR3 has 15 amino acids. Germline-derived CDR1 and CDR2 are GTSNPN and SVGIG (reference sequence). V dropped 6 bases and J dropped 1 base, with 16 bases sitting between them. This CDR3 reads CACCSRTGSNQPQHF. The CDR3 DNA reads as TGTGCCTGCTGTTCCCGGACCGGCAGCAATCAGCCCCAGCATTTT.

This clone has at least ten counts. CDR3 sequence: CASSQDRNYGYTF. The CDR3 DNA reads as TGCGCCAGCAGCCAGGACAGGAACTATGGCTACACCTTC. V is TRBV5-1 and J is TRBJ1-2; 7 bases map to TRBD1. CDR1 SGHRS and CDR2 YFSETQ come from the germline V gene. The CDR3 is 13 residues long. Losses at the gene ends were 4 bases for V and 2 bases for J; bases not matched to a gene: 2.

V usage is TRBV11-2 and J usage is TRBJ1-3; D not certain. The CDR3 spans 14 residues. Per germline, CDR1 SGHAT and CDR2 FQNNGV. The V gene lost 0 bases and the J gene lost 0 bases, with 3 bases spanning the gap. CDR3 in DNA: TGTGCCAGCAGCTTAGAAGGCTCTGGAAACACCATATATTTT. It is translated as CASSLEGSGNTIYF.

The chain recombines TRBV4-1 with TRBJ2-1; D uncertain. Germline loops: CDR1 MGHRA, CDR2 YSYEKL. There are 11 residues in the CDR3. The ends were cut back, 4 bases at V and 8 bases at J, with 6 bases in the middle. The CDR3 DNA follows: TGCGCCAGCAGCCTGGGGTATGAGCAGTTCTTC. The encoded protein is CASSLGYEQFF.

This chain links TRBV4-2 with TRBJ2-7; TRBD1 matches at 8 bases. CDR1 is LGHNA and CDR2 is YNFKEQ in the germline V gene. The CDR3 loop spans 15 amino acids. V lost 4 bases, J lost 3 bases, and 8 bases stayed unmatched. The CDR3 loop is CASSRKLDRGYEQYF. The CDR3 DNA sequence: TGTGCCAGCAGCCGAAAATTAGACAGGGGCTACGAGCAGTACTTC.

This chain links TRBV11-1 with TRBJ1-6; D perhaps matches TRBD1 (6 bases). The V and J ends lost 3 bases and 5 bases respectively, with 8 bases between them. CDR1 SGHAT and CDR2 FQDESV come from the germline V gene (reference sequence). The CDR3 is 14 amino acids. The CDR3, as DNA: TGTGCCAGCAGCTTTAGGGGGAATAATTCACCCCTCCACTTT. This encodes CASSFRGNNSPLHF.

The rearrangement links TRBV4-1 to TRBJ1-1; D remains unclear. From germline, CDR1 is MGHRA and CDR2 YSYEKL. V was shortened by 3 bases and J by 1 base, with 9 bases between the two germline ends. CDR3 size: 14 residues. The CDR3 sequence: CASSHWTENTEAFF. CDR3 DNA: TGCGCCAGCAGCCACTGGACGGAGAACACTGAAGCTTTCTTT.

The V call is TRBV10-3, the J call TRBJ1-1; 8 positions match TRBD1. Germline V gene data show CDR1 as ENHRY and CDR2 as SYGVKD. The V and J ends lost 0 bases and 0 bases, in that order; junction bases with no gene match: 9. The CDR3 spans 18 residues. The CDR3 reads CAISESPDRDTMNTEAFF. The CDR3, as DNA: TGTGCCATCAGTGAGTCCCCGGACAGGGACACTATGAACACTGAAGCTTTCTTT.

The chain recombines TRBV11-2 with TRBJ2-3; D may match TRBD1 or TRBD2 (6 bases each). Deletions cut 2 bases from V and 3 bases from J, with 18 bases between. This CDR3 has 17 residues. CDR1 and CDR2 from the germline V gene are SGHAT and FQNNGV. The CDR3 loop is CASSLFKGGLGTDTQYF. In nucleotides, the CDR3 is TGTGCCAGCAGCTTATTCAAGGGGGGATTGGGAACAGATACGCAGTATTTT. Full variable domain (outside the CDR3, taken from reference TRBV11-2 and TRBJ2-3): EAGVAQSPRYKIIEKRQSVAFWCNPISGHATLYWYQQILGQGPKLLIQFQNNGVVDDSQLPKDRFSAERLKGVDSTLKIQPAKLEDSAVYLCASSLFKGGLGTDTQYFGPGTRLTVL.

Only a few counts were recorded for this clone. The rearrangement joins TRBV30 to TRBJ1-1; D gene uncertain. Germline values: CDR1 GTSNPN, CDR2 SVGIG (reference sequence). The CDR3 has 13 residues. The V end was cut by 2 bases, the J end by 6 bases, with 13 bases between. CDR3 residues: CAWSPDPGSEAFF. The CDR3 region has the DNA TGTGCCTGGAGTCCGGACCCGGGCTCTGAAGCTTTCTTT.

This chain uses TRBV7-9 with TRBJ2-2, with 9 positions matching TRBD1. Losses at the gene ends were 4 bases for V and 5 bases for J; bases not matched to a gene: 5. The germline V gene has CDR1 SEHNR and CDR2 FQNEAQ (reference sequence). CDR3 size: 15 residues. The CDR3 DNA follows: TGTGCCAGCAGCTCTTGGGACAGGGTTACCGGGGAGCTGTTTTTT. Its translation is CASSSWDRVTGELFF.

The V gene is TRBV6-5, the J gene TRBJ2-1; no definite D call. CDR1 is MNHEY and CDR2 is SVGAGI in the germline V gene. Between the trimmed V and J ends, which lost 6 bases and 2 bases, there was a span of 14 bases. This CDR3 contains 15 residues. The CDR3 DNA is TGTGCCAGCAGCCCAGAAGCAAACCCCTACAATGAGCAGTTCTTC. Protein sequence: CASSPEANPYNEQFF.

In nucleotides, the CDR3 is TGCGCCAGCAGCCGGGGGACTTCGGGCTTCATGAACACTGAAGCTTTCTTT. Encoded protein: CASSRGTSGFMNTEAFF. The rearrangement uses TRBV4-1 and TRBJ1-1; D perhaps matches TRBD1 (5 bases). The CDR3 runs 17 residues. Germline-derived CDR1 and CDR2 are MGHRA and YSYEKL. Trimming took 4 bases from V and 0 from J, leaving 18 bases between them.

The chain recombines TRBV9 with TRBJ1-1; D unclear. The length of the CDR3 is 11 residues. Per germline, CDR1 SGDLS and CDR2 YYNGEE. V lost 3 bases, J lost 10 bases, and 10 bases lay in between. CDR3 in DNA: TGTGCCAGCAGCGGCATTACGGGAGCTTTCTTT. This gives the protein CASSGITGAFF. The whole variable domain, remainder taken from reference TRBV9 and TRBJ1-1, is DSGVTQTPKHLITATGQRVTLRCSPRSGDLSVYWYQQSLDQGLQFLIQYYNGEERAKGNILERFSAQQFPDLHSELNLSSLELGDSALYFCASSGITGAFFGQGTRLTVV.

This rearrangement joins TRBV10-2 to TRBJ2-7; D ambiguous. This CDR3 is built from 12 residues. Germline CDR1 WSHSY, CDR2 SAAADI. V was clipped by 3 bases and J by 4 bases, with 7 bases between them. In DNA form, the CDR3 reads TGCGCCAGCAGTGATCGACCTTACGAGCAGTACTTC. Translated, it gives CASSDRPYEQYF.

J is TRBJ2-7 and V is TRBV5-6; no firm D call. Trimming shortened V by 0 bases and J by 2 bases, and 9 bases separated the two germline ends. The length of the CDR3 is 14 residues. Germline assignment: CDR1 SGHDT and CDR2 YYEEEE. The CDR3 DNA reads as TGTGCCAGCAGCTTGGGGGCTACCGCCTACGAGCAGTACTTC. Amino acids: CASSLGATAYEQYF.

The V gene is TRBV7-8, the J gene TRBJ1-1; the D gene is possibly TRBD1 (5 bases). This CDR3 spans 20 amino acids. Germline CDR1 and CDR2: SGHVS and FQNEAQ. Trimming removed 1 base from V and 0 bases from J, with 24 bases in between. CDR3 residues: CASSLGVTTLGGGMNTEAFF. In DNA form, the CDR3 reads TGTGCCAGCAGCTTAGGAGTAACGACCTTAGGTGGGGGTATGAACACTGAAGCTTTCTTT.